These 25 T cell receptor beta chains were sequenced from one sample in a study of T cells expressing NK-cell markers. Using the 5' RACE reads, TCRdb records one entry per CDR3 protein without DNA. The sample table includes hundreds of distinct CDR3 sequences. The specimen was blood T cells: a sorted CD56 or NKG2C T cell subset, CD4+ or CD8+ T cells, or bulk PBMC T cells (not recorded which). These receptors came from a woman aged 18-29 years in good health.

CDR3 in amino acids: CASSNPGGGTVTGYEQYF. This sequence joins TRBV7-8 and TRBJ2-7; TCRdb names TRBD1, which stays unverified in the absence of DNA. Per germline, CDR1 SGHVS and CDR2 FQNEAQ. The CDR3 spans 18 residues.

The CDR3 sequence: CASSPSTSPHTEAFF. This chain connects TRBV7-9 to TRBJ1-1. CDR1 is SEHNR, CDR2 FQNEAQ, per germline (reference sequence). This CDR3 has 15 amino acids.

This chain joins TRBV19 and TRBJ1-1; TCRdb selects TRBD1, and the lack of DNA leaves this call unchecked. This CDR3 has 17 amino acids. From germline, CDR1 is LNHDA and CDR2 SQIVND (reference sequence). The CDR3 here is CASSILGQIKPNTEAFF. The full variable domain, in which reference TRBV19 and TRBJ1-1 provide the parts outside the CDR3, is DGGITQSPKYLFRKEGQNVTLSCEQNLNHDAMYWYRQDPGQGLRLIYYSQIVNDFQKGDIAEGYSVSREKKESFPLTVTSAQKNPTAFYLCASSILGQIKPNTEAFFGQGTRLTVV.

CDR3 residues: CASKEGTGVGELFF. The chain joins TRBV9 to TRBJ2-2; no DNA is available, so the TRBD1 call from TCRdb remains unchecked. The CDR3 extends over 14 amino acids. Germline V CDR1 and CDR2: SGDLS, YYNGEE.

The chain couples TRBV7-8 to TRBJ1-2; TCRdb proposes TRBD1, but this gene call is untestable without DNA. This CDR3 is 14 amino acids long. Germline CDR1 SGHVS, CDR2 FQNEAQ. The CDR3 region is CASKGQGAFDGYTF.

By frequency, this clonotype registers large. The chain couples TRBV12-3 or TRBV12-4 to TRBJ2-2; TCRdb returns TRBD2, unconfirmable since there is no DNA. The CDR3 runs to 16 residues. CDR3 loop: CASSSLAGGYTGELFF.

Here the CDR3 reads CASSPEDFYWDAEKLFF. The gene calls are TRBV18 and TRBJ1-4; checking the TCRdb D call of TRBD1 is not possible without DNA. Germline lookup yields CDR1 KGHSH and CDR2 LQKENI. This CDR3 is built from 17 residues.

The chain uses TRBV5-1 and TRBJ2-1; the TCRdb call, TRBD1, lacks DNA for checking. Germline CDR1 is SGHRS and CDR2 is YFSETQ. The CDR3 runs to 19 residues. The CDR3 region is CASSPRAGPRPRNHNEQFF.

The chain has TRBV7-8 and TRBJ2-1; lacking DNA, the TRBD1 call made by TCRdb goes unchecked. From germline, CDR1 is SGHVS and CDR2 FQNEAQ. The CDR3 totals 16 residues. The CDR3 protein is CASSFTGTGGNRWEFF.

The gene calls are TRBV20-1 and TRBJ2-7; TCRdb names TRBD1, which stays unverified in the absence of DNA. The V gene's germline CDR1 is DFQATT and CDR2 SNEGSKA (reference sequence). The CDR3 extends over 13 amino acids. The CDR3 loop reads CSGREGGDYEQYF.

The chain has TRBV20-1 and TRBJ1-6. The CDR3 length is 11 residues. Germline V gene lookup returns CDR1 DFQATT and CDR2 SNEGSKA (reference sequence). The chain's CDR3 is CSARSGRALHF.

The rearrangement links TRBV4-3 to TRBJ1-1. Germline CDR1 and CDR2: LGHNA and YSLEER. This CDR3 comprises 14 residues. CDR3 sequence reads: CASSQESRITEAFF.

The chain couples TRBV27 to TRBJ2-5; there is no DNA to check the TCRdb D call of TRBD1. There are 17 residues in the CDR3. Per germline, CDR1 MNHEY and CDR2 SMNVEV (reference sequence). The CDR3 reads CASAHLGRLWAQETQYF.

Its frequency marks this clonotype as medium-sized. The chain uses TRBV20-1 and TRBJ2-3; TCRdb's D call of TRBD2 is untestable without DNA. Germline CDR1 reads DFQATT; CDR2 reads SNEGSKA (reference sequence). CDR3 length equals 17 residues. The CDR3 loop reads CSAKKTALKRGADTQYF.

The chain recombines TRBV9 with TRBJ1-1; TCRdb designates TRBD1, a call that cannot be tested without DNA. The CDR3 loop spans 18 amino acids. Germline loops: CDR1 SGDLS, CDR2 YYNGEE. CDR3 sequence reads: CASSVGSARYRMNTEAFF.

This chain's CDR3 is CASSEREIRRGAYNEQFF. The chain combines TRBV7-2 with TRBJ2-1; without DNA, the TCRdb call of TRBD1 cannot be checked. The germline gives CDR1 SGHTA, CDR2 FQGNSA. CDR3 length: 18 residues. Variable domain in full (rest from reference TRBV7-2 and TRBJ2-1): GAGVSQSPSNKVTEKGKDVELRCDPISGHTALYWYRQSLGQGLEFLIYFQGNSAPDKSGLPSDRFSAERTGGSVSTLTIQRTQQEDSAVYLCASSEREIRRGAYNEQFFGPGTRLTVL.

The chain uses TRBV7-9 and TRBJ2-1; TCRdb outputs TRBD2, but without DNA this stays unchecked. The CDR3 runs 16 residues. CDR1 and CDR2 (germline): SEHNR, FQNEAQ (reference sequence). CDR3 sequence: CASSPSRQRSYNEQFF.

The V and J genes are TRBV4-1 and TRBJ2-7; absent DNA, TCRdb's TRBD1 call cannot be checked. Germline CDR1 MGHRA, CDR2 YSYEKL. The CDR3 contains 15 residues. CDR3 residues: CASSQGRDTSYEQYF.

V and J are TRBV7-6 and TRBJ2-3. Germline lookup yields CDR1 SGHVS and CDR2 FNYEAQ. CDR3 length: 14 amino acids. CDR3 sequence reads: CASTQGWGPDTQYF. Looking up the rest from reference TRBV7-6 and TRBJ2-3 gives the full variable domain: GAGVSQSPRYKVTKRGQDVALRCDPISGHVSLYWYRQALGQGPEFLTYFNYEAQQDKSGLPNDRFSAERPEGSISTLTIQRTEQRDSAMYRCASTQGWGPDTQYFGPGTRLTVL.

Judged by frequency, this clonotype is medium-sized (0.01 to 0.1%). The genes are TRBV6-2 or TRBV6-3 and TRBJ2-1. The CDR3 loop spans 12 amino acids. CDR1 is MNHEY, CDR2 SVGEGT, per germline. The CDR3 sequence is CASSMMVGEQFF.

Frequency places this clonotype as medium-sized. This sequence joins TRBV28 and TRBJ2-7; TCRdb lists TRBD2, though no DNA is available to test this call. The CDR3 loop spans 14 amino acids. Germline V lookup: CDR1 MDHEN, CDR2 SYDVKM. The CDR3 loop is CASSSLDVAYEQYF.

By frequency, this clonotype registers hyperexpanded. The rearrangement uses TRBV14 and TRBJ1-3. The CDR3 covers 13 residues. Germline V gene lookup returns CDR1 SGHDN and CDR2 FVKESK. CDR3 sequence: CASSPSRADTIYF.

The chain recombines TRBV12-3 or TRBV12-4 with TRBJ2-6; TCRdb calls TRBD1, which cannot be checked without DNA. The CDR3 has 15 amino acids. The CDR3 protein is CASSVRGAGANVLTF.

The chain's CDR3 is CASSNTGKVPYNEQFF. The genes are TRBV11-2 and TRBJ2-1; the D gene TCRdb calls, TRBD1, cannot be checked with no DNA. The CDR3 sequence is 16 residues long. CDR1 and CDR2 from the germline V gene are SGHAT and FQNNGV.

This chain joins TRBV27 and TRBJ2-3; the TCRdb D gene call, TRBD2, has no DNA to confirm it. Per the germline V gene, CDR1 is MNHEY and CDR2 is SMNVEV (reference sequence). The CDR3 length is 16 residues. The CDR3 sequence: CASSFLLAGAPDTQYF.